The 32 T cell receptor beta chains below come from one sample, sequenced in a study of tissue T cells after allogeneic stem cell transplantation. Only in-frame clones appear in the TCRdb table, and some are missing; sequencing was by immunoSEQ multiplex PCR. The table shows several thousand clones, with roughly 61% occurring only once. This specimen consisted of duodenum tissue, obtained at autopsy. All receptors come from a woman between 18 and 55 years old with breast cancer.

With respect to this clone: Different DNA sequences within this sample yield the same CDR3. DNA of the CDR3: TGCGCCAGCAGCCCCGGGCCGTCGAACACTGAAGCTTTCTTT. Translating it yields CASSPGPSNTEAFF. The rearrangement links TRBV5-1 to TRBJ1-1; D gene uncertain. Trimming stripped 4 bases from V and 1 base from J, with 11 bases between. This CDR3 spans 14 amino acids. Germline V gene data show CDR1 as SGHRS and CDR2 as YFSETQ. The full variable domain, in which reference TRBV5-1 and TRBJ1-1 provide the parts outside the CDR3, is KAGVTQTPRYLIKTRGQQVTLSCSPISGHRSVSWYQQTPGQGLQFLFEYFSETQRNKGNFPGRFSGRQFSNSRSEMNVSTLELGDSALYLCASSPGPSNTEAFFGQGTRLTVV.

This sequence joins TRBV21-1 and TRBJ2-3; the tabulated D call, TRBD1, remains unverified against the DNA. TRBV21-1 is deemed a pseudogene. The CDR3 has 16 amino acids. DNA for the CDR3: TGTGCCAGCAGCAAAAACAGGTCGCGGTATTTAAATACGCAGTATTTT. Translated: CASSKNRSRYLNTQYF.

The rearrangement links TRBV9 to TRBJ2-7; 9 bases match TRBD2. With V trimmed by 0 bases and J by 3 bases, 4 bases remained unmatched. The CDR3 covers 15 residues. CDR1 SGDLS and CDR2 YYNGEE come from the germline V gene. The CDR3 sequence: CASSVGLAESYEQYF. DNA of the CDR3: TGTGCCAGCAGCGTAGGACTAGCGGAGAGCTACGAGCAGTACTTC.

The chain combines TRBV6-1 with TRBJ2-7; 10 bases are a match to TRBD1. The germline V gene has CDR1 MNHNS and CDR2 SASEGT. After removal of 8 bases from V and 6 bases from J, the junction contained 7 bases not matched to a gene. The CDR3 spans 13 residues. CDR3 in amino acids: CASGLDRGPEQYF. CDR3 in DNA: TGTGCCAGCGGCCTTGACAGGGGGCCCGAGCAGTACTTC.

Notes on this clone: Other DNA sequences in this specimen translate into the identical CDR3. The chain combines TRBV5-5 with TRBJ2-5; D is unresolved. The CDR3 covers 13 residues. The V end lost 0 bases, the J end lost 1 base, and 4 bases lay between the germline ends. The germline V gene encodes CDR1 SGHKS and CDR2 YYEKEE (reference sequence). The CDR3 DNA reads TGTGCCAGCAGCTTGGTATCCCAAGAGACCCAGTACTTC. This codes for CASSLVSQETQYF.

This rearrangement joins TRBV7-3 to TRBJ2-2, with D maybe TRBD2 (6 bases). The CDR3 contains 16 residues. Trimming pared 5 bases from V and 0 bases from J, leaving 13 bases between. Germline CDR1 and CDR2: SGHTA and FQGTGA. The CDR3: CASSLSSASNTGELFF. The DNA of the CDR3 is TGTGCCAGCAGCCTGTCTAGCGCCTCGAACACCGGGGAGCTGTTTTTT.

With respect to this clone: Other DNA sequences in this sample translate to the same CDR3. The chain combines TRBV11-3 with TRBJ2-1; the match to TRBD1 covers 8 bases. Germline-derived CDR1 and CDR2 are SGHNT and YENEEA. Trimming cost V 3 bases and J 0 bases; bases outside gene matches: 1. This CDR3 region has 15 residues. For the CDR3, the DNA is TGTGCCAGCAGCTTGGACAGGGTCTCCTACAATGAGCAGTTCTTC. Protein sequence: CASSLDRVSYNEQFF.

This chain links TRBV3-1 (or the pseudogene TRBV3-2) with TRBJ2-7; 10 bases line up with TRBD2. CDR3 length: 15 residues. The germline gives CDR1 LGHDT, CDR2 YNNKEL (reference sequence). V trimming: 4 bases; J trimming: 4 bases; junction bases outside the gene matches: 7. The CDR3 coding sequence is TGTGCCAGCAGCCCGGAACTAGCGGGGCTATACGAGCAGTACTTC. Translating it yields CASSPELAGLYEQYF.

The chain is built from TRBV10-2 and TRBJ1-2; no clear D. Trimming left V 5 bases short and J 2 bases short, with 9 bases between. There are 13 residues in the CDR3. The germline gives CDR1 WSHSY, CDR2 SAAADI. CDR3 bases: TGCGCCAGCAGTCCAGGAAGGAACTATGGCTACACCTTC. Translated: CASSPGRNYGYTF.

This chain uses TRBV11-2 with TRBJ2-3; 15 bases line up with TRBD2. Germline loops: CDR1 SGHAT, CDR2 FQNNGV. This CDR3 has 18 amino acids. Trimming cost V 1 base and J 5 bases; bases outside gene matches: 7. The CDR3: CASSLGRTSGGAVDTQYF. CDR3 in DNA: TGTGCCAGCAGCTTAGGAAGGACTAGCGGGGGGGCCGTAGATACGCAGTATTTT.

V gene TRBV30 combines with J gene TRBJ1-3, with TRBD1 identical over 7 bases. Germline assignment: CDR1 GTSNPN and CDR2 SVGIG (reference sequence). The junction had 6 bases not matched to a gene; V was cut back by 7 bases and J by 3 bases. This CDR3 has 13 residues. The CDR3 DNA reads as TGTGCCTTTTTCAGGGACAGTGGAAACACCATATATTTT. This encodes CAFFRDSGNTIYF.

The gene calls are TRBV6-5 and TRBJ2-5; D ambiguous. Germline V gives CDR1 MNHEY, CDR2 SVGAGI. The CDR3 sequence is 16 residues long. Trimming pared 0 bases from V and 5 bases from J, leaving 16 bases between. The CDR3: CASSYSWRTLGETQYF. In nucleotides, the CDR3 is TGTGCCAGCAGTTACTCGTGGCGGACCTTGGGGGAGACCCAGTACTTC.

CDR3 region: CASRGGRFNEQYF. In DNA form, the CDR3 reads TGTGCCAGCAGGGGGGGAAGGTTTAACGAGCAGTACTTC. The J gene is TRBJ2-7, the V gene TRBV6-6, with D possibly being TRBD2 (6 bases). Trimming shortened V by 6 bases and J by 5 bases, and 14 bases separated the two germline ends. CDR1 and CDR2 from the germline V gene are MNHNY and SVGAGI (reference sequence). This CDR3 spans 13 amino acids.

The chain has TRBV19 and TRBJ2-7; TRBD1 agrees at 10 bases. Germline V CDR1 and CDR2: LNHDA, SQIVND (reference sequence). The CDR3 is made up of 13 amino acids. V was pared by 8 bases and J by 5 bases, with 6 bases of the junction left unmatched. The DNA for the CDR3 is TGTGCCAGTGAGGGACAGGGGAGACACGAGCAGTACTTC. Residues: CASEGQGRHEQYF.

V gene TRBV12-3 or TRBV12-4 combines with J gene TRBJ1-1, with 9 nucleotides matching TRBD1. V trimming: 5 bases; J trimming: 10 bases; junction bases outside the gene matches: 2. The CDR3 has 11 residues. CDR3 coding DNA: TGTGCCAGCAGTATGACAGGGGGAGCTTTCTTT. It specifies CASSMTGGAFF.

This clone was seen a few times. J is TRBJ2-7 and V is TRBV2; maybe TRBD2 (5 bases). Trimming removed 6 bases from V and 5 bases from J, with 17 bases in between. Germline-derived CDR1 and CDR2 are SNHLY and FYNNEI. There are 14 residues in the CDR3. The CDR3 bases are TGTGCCAGCAGAGACCCGGGGTCAGACAACGAGCAGTACTTC. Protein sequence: CASRDPGSDNEQYF.

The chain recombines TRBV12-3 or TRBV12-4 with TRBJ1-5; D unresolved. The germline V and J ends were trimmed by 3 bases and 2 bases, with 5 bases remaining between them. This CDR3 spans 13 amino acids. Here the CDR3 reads CASSLMGNQPQHF. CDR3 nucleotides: TGTGCCAGCAGTTTGATGGGCAATCAGCCCCAGCATTTT.

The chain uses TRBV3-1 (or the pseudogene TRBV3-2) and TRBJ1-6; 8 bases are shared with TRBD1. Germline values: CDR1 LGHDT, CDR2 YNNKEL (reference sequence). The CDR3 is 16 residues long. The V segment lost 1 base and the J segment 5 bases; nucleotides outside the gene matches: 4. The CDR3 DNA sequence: TGTGCCAGCAGCCAAGTGGCAGGGGGCCATAATTCACCCCTCCACTTT. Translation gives CASSQVAGGHNSPLHF.

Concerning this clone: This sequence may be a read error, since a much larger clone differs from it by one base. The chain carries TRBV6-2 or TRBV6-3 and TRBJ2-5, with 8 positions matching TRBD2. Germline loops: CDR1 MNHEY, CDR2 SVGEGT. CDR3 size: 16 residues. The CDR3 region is CASCYGGGRTGRTQYF. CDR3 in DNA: TGTGCCAGCTGTTACGGCGGGGGGCGTACCGGTCGGACCCAGTACTTC.

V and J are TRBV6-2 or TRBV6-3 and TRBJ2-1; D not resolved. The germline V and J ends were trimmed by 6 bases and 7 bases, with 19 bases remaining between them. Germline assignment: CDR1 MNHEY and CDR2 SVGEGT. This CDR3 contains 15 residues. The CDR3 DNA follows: TGTGCCAGCAGGTACAGAACCCCACCAGAAAATGAGCAGTTCTTC. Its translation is CASRYRTPPENEQFF.

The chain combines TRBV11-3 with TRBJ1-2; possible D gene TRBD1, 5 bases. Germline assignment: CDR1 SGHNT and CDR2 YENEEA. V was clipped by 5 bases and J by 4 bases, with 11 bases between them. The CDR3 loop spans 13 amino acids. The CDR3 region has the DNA TGTGCCAGCAGCCAACGGGACGGCTATGGCTACACCTTC. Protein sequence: CASSQRDGYGYTF.

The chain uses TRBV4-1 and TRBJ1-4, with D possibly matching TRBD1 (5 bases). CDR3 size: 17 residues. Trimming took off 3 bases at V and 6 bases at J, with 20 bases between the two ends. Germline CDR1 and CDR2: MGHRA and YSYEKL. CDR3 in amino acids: CASSHPQGWDFDEKLFF. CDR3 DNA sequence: TGCGCCAGCAGCCACCCCCAGGGCTGGGATTTCGATGAAAAACTGTTTTTT.

This CDR3 reads CASSTDRGRVDYGYTF. The CDR3 nucleotides read TGTGCCAGCAGCACGGACAGGGGGCGAGTCGACTATGGCTACACCTTC. This chain links TRBV5-8 with TRBJ1-2; TRBD1 matches 11 bases. The germline V gene has CDR1 SGHTS and CDR2 YDEGEE. The V and J ends lost 4 bases and 3 bases, in that order; junction bases with no gene match: 8. CDR3 length: 16 residues. Full variable domain (missing parts from reference TRBV5-8 and TRBJ1-2): EAGVTQSPTHLIKTRGQQATLRCSPISGHTSVYWYQQALGLGLQFLLWYDEGEERNRGNFPPRFSGRQFPNYSSELNVNALELEDSALYLCASSTDRGRVDYGYTFGSGTRLTVV.

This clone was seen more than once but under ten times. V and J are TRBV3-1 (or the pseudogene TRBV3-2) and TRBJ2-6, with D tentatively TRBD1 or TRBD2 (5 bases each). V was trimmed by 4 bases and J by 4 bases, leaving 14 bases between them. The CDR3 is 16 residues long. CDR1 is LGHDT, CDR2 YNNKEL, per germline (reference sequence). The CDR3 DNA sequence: TGTGCCAGCAGCCCTCTTGGGGCGGGCGGGGCCAACGTCCTGACTTTC. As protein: CASSPLGAGGANVLTF.

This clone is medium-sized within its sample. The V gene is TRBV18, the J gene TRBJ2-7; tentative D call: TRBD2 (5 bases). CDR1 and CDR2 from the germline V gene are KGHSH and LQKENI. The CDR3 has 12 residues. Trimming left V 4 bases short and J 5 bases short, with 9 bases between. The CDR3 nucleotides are TGTGCCAGCTCACTGGGAGAAGACGAGCAGTACTTC. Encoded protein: CASSLGEDEQYF.

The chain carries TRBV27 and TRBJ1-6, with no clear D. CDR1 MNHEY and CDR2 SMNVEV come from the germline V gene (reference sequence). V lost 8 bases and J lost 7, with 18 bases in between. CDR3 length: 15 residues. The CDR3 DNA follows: TGTGCCAGCCAATACCTCCCCCCCTCCAATTCACCCCTCCACTTT. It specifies CASQYLPPSNSPLHF.

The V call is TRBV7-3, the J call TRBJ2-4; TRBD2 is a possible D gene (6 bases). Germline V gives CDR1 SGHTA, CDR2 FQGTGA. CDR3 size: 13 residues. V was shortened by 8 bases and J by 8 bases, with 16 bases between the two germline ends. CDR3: CASGAGSGDIQYF. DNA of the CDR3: TGTGCCAGCGGTGCGGGGAGTGGGGACATTCAGTACTTC.

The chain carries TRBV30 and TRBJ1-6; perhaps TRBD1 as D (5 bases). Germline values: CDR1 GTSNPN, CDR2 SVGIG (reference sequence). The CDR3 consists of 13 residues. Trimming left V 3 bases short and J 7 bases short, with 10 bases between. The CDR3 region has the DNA TGTGCCTGGAGCACCGACAGCAATTCACCCCTCCACTTT. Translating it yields CAWSTDSNSPLHF.

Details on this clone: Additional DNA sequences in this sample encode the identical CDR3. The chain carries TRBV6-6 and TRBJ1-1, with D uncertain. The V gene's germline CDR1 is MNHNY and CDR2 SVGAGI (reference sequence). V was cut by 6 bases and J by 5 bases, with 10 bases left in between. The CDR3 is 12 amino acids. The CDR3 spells CASRPGGTEAFF. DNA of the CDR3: TGTGCCAGCAGGCCCGGTGGGACTGAAGCTTTCTTT.

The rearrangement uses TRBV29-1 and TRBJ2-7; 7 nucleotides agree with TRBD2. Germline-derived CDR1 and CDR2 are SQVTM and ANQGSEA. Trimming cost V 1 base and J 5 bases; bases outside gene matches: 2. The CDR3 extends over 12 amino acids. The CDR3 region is CSVEGRGNEQYF. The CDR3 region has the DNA TGCAGCGTTGAAGGGCGGGGGAACGAGCAGTACTTC.

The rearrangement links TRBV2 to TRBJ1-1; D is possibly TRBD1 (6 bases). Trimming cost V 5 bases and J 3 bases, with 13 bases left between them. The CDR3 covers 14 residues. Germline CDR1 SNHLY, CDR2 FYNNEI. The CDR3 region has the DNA TGTGCCAGCAGTATTAACAGGGAAGACACTGAAGCTTTCTTT. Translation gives CASSINREDTEAFF.

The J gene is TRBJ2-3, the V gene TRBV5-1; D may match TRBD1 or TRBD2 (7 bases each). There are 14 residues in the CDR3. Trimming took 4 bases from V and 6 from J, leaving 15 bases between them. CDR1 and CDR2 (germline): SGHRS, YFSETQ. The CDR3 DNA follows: TGCGCCAGCAGCGGGAGAGCGGGACAGGATACGCAGTATTTT. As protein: CASSGRAGQDTQYF.